This TCR beta chain came from a study of control samples from healthy donors and cancer patients. The CDR3 length is 16 residues. The V gene's germline CDR1 is SGHTA and CDR2 FQGNSA. J gave up 4 bases and V 5 bases, and 7 bases lay outside the gene matches. This table comes from immunoSEQ multiplex PCR, and its TCRdb copy is limited to in-frame clones, with some not included. The repertoire holds under 130,000 clones, with around four fifths as singletons. The sequenced sample consisted of blood. The chain joins TRBV7-2 to TRBJ2-1; 11 bases agree with TRBD2. This TCR was sampled from a woman in her fifties or sixties in good health. CDR3 region: CASSHSGRGGYNEQFF. The CDR3 DNA is TGTGCCAGCAGCCATAGCGGGAGGGGTGGGTACAATGAGCAGTTCTTC.